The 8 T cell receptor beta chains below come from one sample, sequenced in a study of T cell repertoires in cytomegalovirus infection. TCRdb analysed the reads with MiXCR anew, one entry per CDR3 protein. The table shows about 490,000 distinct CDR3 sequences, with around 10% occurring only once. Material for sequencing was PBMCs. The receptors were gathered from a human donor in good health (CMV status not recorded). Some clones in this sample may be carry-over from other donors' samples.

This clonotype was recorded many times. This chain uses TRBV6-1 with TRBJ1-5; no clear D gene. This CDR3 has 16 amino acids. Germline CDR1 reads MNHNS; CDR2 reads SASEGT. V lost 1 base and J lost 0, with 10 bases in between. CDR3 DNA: TGTGCCAGCAGTGAAGGTTCCAGAAATAGCAATCAGCCCCAGCATTTT. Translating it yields CASSEGSRNSNQPQHF.

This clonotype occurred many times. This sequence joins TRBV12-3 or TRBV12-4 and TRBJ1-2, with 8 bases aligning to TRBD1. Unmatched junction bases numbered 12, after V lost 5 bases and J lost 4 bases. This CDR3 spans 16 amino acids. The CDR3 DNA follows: TGTGCCAGCAGTCAAGCAGGGGGCGGTAGGATCTATGGCTACACCTTC. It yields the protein CASSQAGGGRIYGYTF.

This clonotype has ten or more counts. CDR3 in DNA: TGTGCCAGCAGCCTTACACGAGTCTCTGGGGCCAACGTCCTGACTTTC. It codes for CASSLTRVSGANVLTF. The rearrangement joins TRBV7-8 to TRBJ2-6; D is undetermined. Germline loops: CDR1 SGHVS, CDR2 FQNEAQ. CDR3 length equals 16 residues. V gave up 5 bases and J gave up 0 bases, with 11 bases separating them.

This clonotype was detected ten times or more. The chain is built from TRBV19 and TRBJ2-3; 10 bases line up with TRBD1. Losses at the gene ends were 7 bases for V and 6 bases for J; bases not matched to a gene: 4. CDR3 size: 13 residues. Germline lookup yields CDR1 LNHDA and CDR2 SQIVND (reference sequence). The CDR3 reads CASTGTGEDTQYF. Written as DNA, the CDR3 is TGTGCCAGTACCGGGACAGGGGAGGATACGCAGTATTTT.

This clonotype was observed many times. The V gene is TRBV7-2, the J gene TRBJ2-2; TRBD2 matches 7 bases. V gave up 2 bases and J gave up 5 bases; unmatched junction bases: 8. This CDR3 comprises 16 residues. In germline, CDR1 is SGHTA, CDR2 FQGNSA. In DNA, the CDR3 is TGTGCCAGCAGCTTACTAGGGCCCGGGGGGACCGGGGAGCTGTTTTTT. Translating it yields CASSLLGPGGTGELFF.

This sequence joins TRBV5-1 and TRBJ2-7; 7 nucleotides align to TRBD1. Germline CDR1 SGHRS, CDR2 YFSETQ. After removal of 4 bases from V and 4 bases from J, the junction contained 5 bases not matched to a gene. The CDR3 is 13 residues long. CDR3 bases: TGCGCCAGCAGCCGGGGACAGTTTTACGAGCAGTACTTC. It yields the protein CASSRGQFYEQYF.

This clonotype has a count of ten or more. The DNA for the CDR3 is TGTGCCAGCGCGGAGCTAGCCAAAAACATTCAGTACTTC. Residues: CASAELAKNIQYF. This sequence joins TRBV28 and TRBJ2-4; D not certain. Germline loops: CDR1 MDHEN, CDR2 SYDVKM. The CDR3 loop spans 13 amino acids. V was cut by 8 bases and J by 0 bases, with 8 bases left in between.

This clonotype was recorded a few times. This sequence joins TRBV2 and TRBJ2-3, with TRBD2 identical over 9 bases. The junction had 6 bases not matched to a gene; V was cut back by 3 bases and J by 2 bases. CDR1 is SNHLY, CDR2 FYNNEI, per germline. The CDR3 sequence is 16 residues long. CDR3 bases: TGTGCCAGCAGTGAGGGGGTAGCGGGAGACACAGATACGCAGTATTTT. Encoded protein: CASSEGVAGDTDTQYF.